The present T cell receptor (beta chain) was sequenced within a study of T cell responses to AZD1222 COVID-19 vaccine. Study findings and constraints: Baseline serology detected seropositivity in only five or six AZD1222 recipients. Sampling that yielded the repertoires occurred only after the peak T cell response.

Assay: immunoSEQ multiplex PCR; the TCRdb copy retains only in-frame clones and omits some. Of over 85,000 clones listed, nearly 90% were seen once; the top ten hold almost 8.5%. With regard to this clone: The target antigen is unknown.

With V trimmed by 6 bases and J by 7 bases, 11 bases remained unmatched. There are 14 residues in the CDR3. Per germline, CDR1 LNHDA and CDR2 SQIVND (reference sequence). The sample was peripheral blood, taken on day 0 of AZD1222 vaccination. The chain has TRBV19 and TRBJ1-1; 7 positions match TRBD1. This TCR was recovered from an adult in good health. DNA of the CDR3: TGTGCCAGTAGGGTTGTCCAGGGGGTTGGTGAAGCTTTCTTT. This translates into CASRVVQGVGEAFF.